These T cell receptor beta chains were read from a single sample in a study of memory CD4+ T cells and cytomegalovirus serostatus. Generated by immunoSEQ multiplex PCR, the TCRdb table keeps only in-frame clones and is missing some. The sample has approximately 60,000 clones; about 81% are singletons. Input material: memory CD4+ T cells from blood. All receptors come from an adult in good health and CMV-seronegative. The CDR3 runs from the conserved cysteine through the conserved F or W. A D gene is named only where the DNA matches it firmly. Not every row has a clone size; where given, it reads once, few, many or a size class.

j_call	clone_size	v_call	d_call	cdr3_nt	cdr3_aa
TRBJ2-2	-	TRBV10-3	-	TGTGCCATCAGTGAGCCACAAACCGGGAGCACCGGGGAGCTGTTTTTT	CAISEPQTGSTGELFF
TRBJ1-2	-	TRBV6-1	TRBD1	TGTGCCAGCAGAGCGACAGGGAACTATGGCTACACCTTC	CASRATGNYGYTF
TRBJ2-2	-	TRBV30	-	TGTGCCTGGAGTGTCGGGGGGAACACCGGGGAGCTGTTTTTT	CAWSVGGNTGELFF
TRBJ1-1	-	TRBV7-9	-	TGTGCCAGCAGCTCCGGACGCACTGAAGCTTTCTTT	CASSSGRTEAFF
TRBJ1-5	-	TRBV27	-	TGTGCCAGCAGTTTGGGGCAGGGCAATCAGCCCCAGCATTTT	CASSLGQGNQPQHF
TRBJ2-5	-	TRBV11-2	-	TGTGCCAGCAGCCTAAGAGGGAGCAGGGGTTTTGTCCAAGAGACCCAGTACTTC	CASSLRGSRGFVQETQYF
TRBJ2-7	few	TRBV7-2	TRBD1	TGTGCCAGCAGCATCTTACAGGGGGCGGGTTCCGAGCAGTACTTC	CASSILQGAGSEQYF
TRBJ1-1	few	TRBV29-1	-	TGCAGCACCTTAAGGGTCGGGACTGAAGCTTTCTTT	CSTLRVGTEAFF
TRBJ2-3	-	TRBV5-5	TRBD2	TGTGCCAGCAGCGGGGAACTAGCGGGTATAGATACGCAGTATTTT	CASSGELAGIDTQYF
TRBJ1-1	-	TRBV9	TRBD1	TGTGCCAGCAGCATGCGACAGGGGGCAGCTGAAGCTTTCTTT	CASSMRQGAAEAFF
TRBJ2-7	few	TRBV5-1	-	TGCGCCAGCAGCTTGGAACCGGCTGTCAACGAGCAGTACTTC	CASSLEPAVNEQYF
TRBJ1-5	-	TRBV18	TRBD1	TGTGCCAGCTCACGGGAACCTCAGGGGGCAGTTCAGCCCCAGCATTTT	CASSREPQGAVQPQHF
TRBJ1-4	few	TRBV30	TRBD1	TGTGCCTCCGGAAGCCTCGGGACAGCTAATGAAAAACTGTTTTTT	CASGSLGTANEKLFF
TRBJ2-7	-	TRBV19	-	TGTGCCAGTAGTAGGGACGGCAAAGGGGCCTACGAGCAGTACTTC	CASSRDGKGAYEQYF
TRBJ1-2	few	TRBV11-3	TRBD1	TGTGCCAGCAGCTTATCTTCGGGGCAGGGGGCACCTCACTATGGCTACACCTTC	CASSLSSGQGAPHYGYTF
TRBJ2-2	-	TRBV18	-	TGTGCCAGCTCACCACAAGGAAGGCAGGCGGGTCCCGGGGAGCTGTTTTTT	CASSPQGRQAGPGELFF
TRBJ1-4	-	TRBV27	-	TGTGCCAGCAGTACCAGGGTTACAACTAATGAAAAACTGTTTTTT	CASSTRVTTNEKLFF
TRBJ2-1	medium-sized	TRBV7-8	TRBD1	TGTGCCAGCACCTTGCGGGACAGGGCGATGAATGAGCAGTTCTTC	CASTLRDRAMNEQFF
TRBJ2-2	-	TRBV9	-	TGTGCCAGCAGCGTAGACTTCGCGAACACCGGGGAGCTGTTTTTT	CASSVDFANTGELFF
TRBJ2-3	-	TRBV7-9	-	TGTGCCAGCAGCCGAATCGAGGAAGATACGCAGTATTTT	CASSRIEEDTQYF
TRBJ2-1	-	TRBV7-3	TRBD2	TGTGCCAGCAGCTTACTAGCGGGCAGCTCCTACAATGAGCAGTTCTTC	CASSLLAGSSYNEQFF
TRBJ2-5	-	TRBV7-8	-	TGTGCCAGCAGCTTACTGAGGGCCGCTCGGATGGAGACCCAGTACTTC	CASSLLRAARMETQYF
TRBJ1-2	-	TRBV5-4	-	TGTGCCAGCGGCCGGTTCCGGGGCTACACCTTC	CASGRFRGYTF
TRBJ2-7	-	TRBV9	-	TGTGCCAGCAGCGTAGACAGCTCCTACGAGCAGTACTTC	CASSVDSSYEQYF
TRBJ1-1	-	TRBV10-3	-	TGTGCCACCGGATTTTTAGCCACTGAAGCTTTCTTT	CATGFLATEAFF
TRBJ2-6	-	TRBV7-8	-	TGTGCCAGCAGCCCTTACACATCTGGGGCCAACGTCCTGACTTTC	CASSPYTSGANVLTF
TRBJ2-1	-	TRBV5-1	-	TGCGCCAGCAGCCCCGCTCTATCCCCTAACAATGAGCAGTTCTTC	CASSPALSPNNEQFF
TRBJ2-3	-	TRBV7-7	TRBD2	TGTGCTAGCAGCTCGGGACTAGCGACAACAGATACGCAGTATTTT	CASSSGLATTDTQYF
TRBJ1-2	-	TRBV30	-	TGTGCCTGGAGTTCCAATGGGCGCAGGACGAATGGCTACACCTTC	CAWSSNGRRTNGYTF
TRBJ1-2	-	TRBV6-5	-	TGTGCCAGCAGACAGACAGGTCTCAAGGGGTATGGCTACACCTTC	CASRQTGLKGYGYTF
TRBJ2-1	-	TRBV7-9	-	TGTGCCAGCAGCTTATACTCAGGGGCTGGGCAGTTCTTC	CASSLYSGAGQFF
TRBJ2-3	-	TRBV2	TRBD1	TGTGCCAGCAGTAAAGGAGGACAGGGGCGACCAGATACGCAGTATTTT	CASSKGGQGRPDTQYF
TRBJ1-5	-	TRBV7-8	TRBD1	TGTGCCAGCAGCCTTACTGGGACAGGGATGTCTCAGCCCCAGCATTTT	CASSLTGTGMSQPQHF
TRBJ2-2	-	TRBV28	-	TGTGCCAGCAGTGACTCGAACACCGGGGAGCTGTTTTTT	CASSDSNTGELFF
TRBJ1-1	-	TRBV30	-	TGTGCCTTACAGGGTTTGAACACTGAAGCTTTCTTT	CALQGLNTEAFF
TRBJ1-2	-	TRBV5-1	TRBD1	TGCGCCAGCAGCCTGGGGACAGGTGGGAACTATGGCTACACCTTC	CASSLGTGGNYGYTF
TRBJ2-1	-	TRBV27	-	TGTGCCAGCAGTTTTAGGGACCCGGCCTACAATGAGCAGTTCTTC	CASSFRDPAYNEQFF
TRBJ1-5	once	TRBV5-5	TRBD1	TGTGCCAGCAGCTTGGGGGTGAGACAGGGTGGCAATCAGCCCCAGCATTTT	CASSLGVRQGGNQPQHF
TRBJ2-7	once	TRBV10-3	-	TGTGCCATCAGTGAGGTAACTTCTAGCTCCTACGAGCAGTACTTC	CAISEVTSSSYEQYF
TRBJ2-2	-	TRBV5-5	-	TGTGCCAGCAGCTTGGCCGGACTGCGACAAAACACCGGGGAGCTGTTTTTT	CASSLAGLRQNTGELFF
TRBJ1-2	-	TRBV5-4	-	TGTGCCAGCAGCTTGGAAGGCTCGTCTAACTATGGCTACACCTTC	CASSLEGSSNYGYTF
TRBJ2-7	-	TRBV27	-	TGTGCCAGCAGCCCCTACAGGTATTCCTACGAGCAGTACTTC	CASSPYRYSYEQYF
TRBJ2-7	-	TRBV7-2	-	TGTGCCAGCACGAGGGGCCGCTCCTACGAGCAGTACTTC	CASTRGRSYEQYF
TRBJ2-3	once	TRBV5-1	-	TGCGCCAGCAGCTTCAGAGGGGGGGCGGGGGATACGCAGTATTTT	CASSFRGGAGDTQYF
TRBJ2-2	-	TRBV19	-	TGTGCCAGTAAGGACAGAACGAACACCGGGGAGCTGTTTTTT	CASKDRTNTGELFF
TRBJ1-5	once	TRBV28	TRBD1	TGTGCCAGCACTCCAGGACAGGGGCATCAGCCCCAGCATTTT	CASTPGQGHQPQHF
TRBJ2-2	-	TRBV18	-	TGTGCCAGCTCACCGGGGGCGGCCGGGGAGCTGTTTTTT	CASSPGAAGELFF
TRBJ1-5	-	TRBV2	-	TGTGCCAGCAGACTCATGGACAATCAGCCCCAGCATTTT	CASRLMDNQPQHF
TRBJ1-1	-	TRBV7-6	-	TGTGCCAGCAGCCTCCCCAGGGGAAGCACTGAAGCTTTCTTT	CASSLPRGSTEAFF
TRBJ1-1	-	TRBV9	TRBD1	TGTGCCAGCAGCGGCCGGGACAGGGGGAACATGAACACTGAAGCTTTCTTT	CASSGRDRGNMNTEAFF
TRBJ2-3	-	TRBV4-2	-	TGTGCCAGCAGCCAAGGGGGGGTGCGGGGTTTGACAGATACGCAGTATTTT	CASSQGGVRGLTDTQYF
TRBJ1-5	few	TRBV6-6	-	TGTGCCAGCAGCCTACAGCAGGGGTTTAGCAATCAGCCCCAGCATTTT	CASSLQQGFSNQPQHF
TRBJ2-2	-	TRBV19	-	TGTGCCAGTAGTATAGGCTTCTCTACCGGGGAGCTGTTTTTT	CASSIGFSTGELFF
TRBJ2-5	-	TRBV5-4	-	TGTGCCAGCAAGCCGCGGGATTGGGGGACCCAGTACTTC	CASKPRDWGTQYF
TRBJ2-1	-	TRBV5-1	TRBD2	TGCGCCAGCACCGAGACTAGCGCTTACGAGCAGTTCTTC	CASTETSAYEQFF
TRBJ2-4	-	TRBV5-6	-	TGTGCCAGCAGCCTTGGGGCAGCCAAAAACATTCAGTACTTC	CASSLGAAKNIQYF